The sequence of this TCR beta chain was determined in a study of T cell changes during pregnancy in multiple sclerosis. The data were produced by immunoSEQ multiplex PCR, yet TCRdb's version contains in-frame clones alone and is incomplete. The sample shows over 55,000 clones, roughly nine tenths of them seen only once. Looked up from germline, CDR1 is SGHVS and CDR2 is FNYEAQ. Trimming cost V 5 bases and J 7 bases; bases outside gene matches: 10. The CDR3 is made up of 14 amino acids. The source is a female donor in good health, enrolled as a control in a pregnancy study. The chain links TRBV7-6 to TRBJ2-7; TRBD2 agrees at 8 bases. Sequenced here: peripheral blood, sampled after pregnancy. The CDR3 DNA reads as TGTGCCAGCAGCGGAGCGGGAGTGATGGAGGAGCAGTACTTC. It encodes CASSGAGVMEEQYF.